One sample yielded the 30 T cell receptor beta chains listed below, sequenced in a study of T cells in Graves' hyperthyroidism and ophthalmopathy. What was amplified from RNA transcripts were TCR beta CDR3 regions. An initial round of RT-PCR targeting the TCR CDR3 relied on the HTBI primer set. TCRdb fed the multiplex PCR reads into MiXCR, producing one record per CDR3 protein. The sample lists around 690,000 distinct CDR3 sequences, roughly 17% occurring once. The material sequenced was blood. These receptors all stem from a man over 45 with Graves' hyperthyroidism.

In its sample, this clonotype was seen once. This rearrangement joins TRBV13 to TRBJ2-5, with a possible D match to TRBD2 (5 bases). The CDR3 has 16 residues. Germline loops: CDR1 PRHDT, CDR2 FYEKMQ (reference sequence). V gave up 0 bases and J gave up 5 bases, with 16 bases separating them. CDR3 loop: CASSLGPGLADETQYF. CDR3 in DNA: TGTGCCAGCAGCTTAGGTCCCGGGCTAGCAGATGAGACCCAGTACTTC.

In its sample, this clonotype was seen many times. The CDR3 bases are TGCAGTGCTAGAGATGTCTTACAGGCGGCCCGTGGGGGCTACACCTTC. It translates to CSARDVLQAARGGYTF. The J gene is TRBJ1-2, the V gene TRBV20-1; possibly TRBD1 for D (5 bases). V was shortened by 0 bases and J by 8 bases, with 22 bases between the two germline ends. Germline V gene lookup returns CDR1 DFQATT and CDR2 SNEGSKA (reference sequence). The CDR3 contains 16 residues.

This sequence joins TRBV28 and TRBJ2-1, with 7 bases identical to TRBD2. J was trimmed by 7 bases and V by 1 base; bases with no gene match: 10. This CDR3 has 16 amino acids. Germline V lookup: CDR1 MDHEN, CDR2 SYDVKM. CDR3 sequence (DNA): TGTGCCAGCAGTTTATTTAAAGCGGGGAGAGGGAATGAGCAGTTCTTC. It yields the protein CASSLFKAGRGNEQFF.

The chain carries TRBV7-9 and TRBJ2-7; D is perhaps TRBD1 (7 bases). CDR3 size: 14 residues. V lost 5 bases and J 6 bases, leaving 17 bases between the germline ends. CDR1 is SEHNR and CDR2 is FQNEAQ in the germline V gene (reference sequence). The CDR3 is CASSGGGPGVEQYF. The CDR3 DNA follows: TGTGCCAGCAGCGGAGGGGGCCCCGGGGTCGAGCAGTACTTC.

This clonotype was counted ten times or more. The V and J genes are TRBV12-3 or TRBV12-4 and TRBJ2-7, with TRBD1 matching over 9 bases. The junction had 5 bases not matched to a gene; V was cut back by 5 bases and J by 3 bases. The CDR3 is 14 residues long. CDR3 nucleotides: TGTGCCAGCAGTCATACAGGGGGCGGCTACGAGCAGTACTTC. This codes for CASSHTGGGYEQYF.

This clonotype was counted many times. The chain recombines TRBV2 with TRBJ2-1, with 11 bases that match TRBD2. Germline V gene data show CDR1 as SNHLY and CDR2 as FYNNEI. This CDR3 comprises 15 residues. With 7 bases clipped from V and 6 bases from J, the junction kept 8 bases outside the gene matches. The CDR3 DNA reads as TGTGCCAGCATCCCGACTAGCGGGACTCTCAATGAGCAGTTCTTC. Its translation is CASIPTSGTLNEQFF.

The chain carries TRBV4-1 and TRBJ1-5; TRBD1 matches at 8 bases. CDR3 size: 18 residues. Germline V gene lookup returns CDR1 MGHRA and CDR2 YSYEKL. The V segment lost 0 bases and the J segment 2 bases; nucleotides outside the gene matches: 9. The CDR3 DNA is TGCGCCAGCAGCCAAGATCTTCTTACAGGGGGACGCAATCAGCCCCAGCATTTT. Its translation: CASSQDLLTGGRNQPQHF.

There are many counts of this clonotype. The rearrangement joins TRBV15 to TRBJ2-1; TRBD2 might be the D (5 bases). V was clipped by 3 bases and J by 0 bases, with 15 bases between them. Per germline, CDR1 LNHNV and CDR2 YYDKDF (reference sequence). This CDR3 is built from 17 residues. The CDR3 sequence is CATSRTRKRSSYNEQFF. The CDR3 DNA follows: TGTGCCACCAGCAGGACCAGGAAGCGGAGCTCCTACAATGAGCAGTTCTTC.

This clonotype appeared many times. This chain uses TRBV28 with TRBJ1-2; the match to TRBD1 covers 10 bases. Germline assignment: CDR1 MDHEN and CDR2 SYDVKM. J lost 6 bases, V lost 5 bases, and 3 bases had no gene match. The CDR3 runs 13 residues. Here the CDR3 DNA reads TGTGCCAGCAGTATCGGGACAGGGGATGGCTACACCTTC. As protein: CASSIGTGDGYTF.

The CDR3 nucleotides are TGCAGCGTTGAAGAAAGGACAGGCTATGGCTACACCTTC. It codes for CSVEERTGYGYTF. The chain has TRBV29-1 and TRBJ1-2, with 7 positions matching TRBD1. Germline CDR1 reads SQVTM; CDR2 reads ANQGSEA. This CDR3 is built from 13 residues. V lost 0 bases and J lost 4; bases outside the gene matches: 2.

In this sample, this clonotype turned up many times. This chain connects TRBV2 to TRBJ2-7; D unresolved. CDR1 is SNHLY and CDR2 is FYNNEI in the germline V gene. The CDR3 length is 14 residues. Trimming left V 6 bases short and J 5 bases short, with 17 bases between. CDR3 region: CASSLLADQDEQYF. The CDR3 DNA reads TGTGCCAGCAGCTTACTGGCCGATCAGGACGAGCAGTACTTC. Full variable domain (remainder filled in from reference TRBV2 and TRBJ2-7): EPEVTQTPSHQVTQMGQEVILRCVPISNHLYFYWYRQILGQKVEFLVSFYNNEISEKSEIFDDQFSVERPDGSNFTLKIRSTKLEDSAMYFCASSLLADQDEQYFGPGTRLTVT.

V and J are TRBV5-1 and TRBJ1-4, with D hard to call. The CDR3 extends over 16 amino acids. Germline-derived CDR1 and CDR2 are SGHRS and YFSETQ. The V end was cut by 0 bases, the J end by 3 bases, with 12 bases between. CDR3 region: CASSLVGSRSNEKLFF. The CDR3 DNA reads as TGCGCCAGCAGCTTGGTCGGCAGCCGTTCTAATGAAAAACTGTTTTTT.

CDR3 region: CASSIEAHGYTF. CDR3 nucleotides: TGTGCCAGCAGCATTGAAGCCCATGGCTACACCTTC. The chain has TRBV7-9 and TRBJ1-2; no reliable D call. Trimming left V 5 bases short and J 6 bases short, with 10 bases between. CDR3 length: 12 residues. Germline assignment: CDR1 SEHNR and CDR2 FQNEAQ (reference sequence).

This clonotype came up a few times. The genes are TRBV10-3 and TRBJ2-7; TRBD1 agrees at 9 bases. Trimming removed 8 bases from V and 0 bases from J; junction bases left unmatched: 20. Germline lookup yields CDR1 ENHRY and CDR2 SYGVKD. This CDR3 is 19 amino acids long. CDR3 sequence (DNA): TGTGCCATCGGCAGTATCCCGGGACAGGGCCTCCCCTCCTCCTACGAGCAGTACTTC. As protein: CAIGSIPGQGLPSSYEQYF.

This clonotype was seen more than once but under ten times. This CDR3 is CASSGTGTSYEQYF. The CDR3 nucleotides read TGTGCCAGCAGCGGTACCGGGACCTCCTACGAGCAGTACTTC. The V gene is TRBV7-9, the J gene TRBJ2-7; D is possibly TRBD1 or TRBD2 (5 bases each). Germline CDR1 and CDR2: SEHNR and FQNEAQ (reference sequence). V lost 5 bases and J 0 bases, leaving 11 bases between the germline ends. The CDR3 is 14 amino acids.

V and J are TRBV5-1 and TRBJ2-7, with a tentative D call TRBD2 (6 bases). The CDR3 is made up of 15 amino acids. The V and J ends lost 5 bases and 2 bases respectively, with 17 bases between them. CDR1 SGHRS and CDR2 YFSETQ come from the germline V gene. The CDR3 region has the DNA TGCGCCAGCAGTCCCGGGAGATCAAACCCCTACGAGCAGTACTTC. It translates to CASSPGRSNPYEQYF.

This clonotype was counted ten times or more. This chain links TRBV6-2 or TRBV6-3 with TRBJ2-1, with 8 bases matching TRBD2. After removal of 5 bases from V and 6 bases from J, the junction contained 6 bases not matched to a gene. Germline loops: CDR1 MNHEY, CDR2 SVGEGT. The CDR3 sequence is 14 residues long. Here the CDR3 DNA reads TGTGCCAGCAGTCCGGGACTAGGAGGCAATGAGCAGTTCTTC. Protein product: CASSPGLGGNEQFF.

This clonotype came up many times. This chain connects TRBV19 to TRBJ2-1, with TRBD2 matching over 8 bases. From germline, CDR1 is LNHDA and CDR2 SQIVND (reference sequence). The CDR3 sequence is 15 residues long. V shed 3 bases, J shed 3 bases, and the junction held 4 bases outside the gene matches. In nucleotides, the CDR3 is TGTGCCAGTAGTATTACTAGCGGAAACTACAATGAGCAGTTCTTC. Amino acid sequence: CASSITSGNYNEQFF.

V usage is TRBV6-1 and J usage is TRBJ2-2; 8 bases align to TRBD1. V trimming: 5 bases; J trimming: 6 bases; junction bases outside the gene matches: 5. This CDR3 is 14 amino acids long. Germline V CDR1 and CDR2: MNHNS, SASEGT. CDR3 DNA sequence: TGTGCCAGCAGTAGGGACAGGATGTCCGGGGAGCTGTTTTTT. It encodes CASSRDRMSGELFF.

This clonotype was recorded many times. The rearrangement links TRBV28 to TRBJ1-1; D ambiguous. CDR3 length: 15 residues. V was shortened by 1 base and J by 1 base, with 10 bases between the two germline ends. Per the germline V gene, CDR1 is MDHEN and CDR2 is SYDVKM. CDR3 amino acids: CASSLFSRQNTEAFF. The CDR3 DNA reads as TGTGCCAGCAGTTTATTTAGCCGCCAGAACACTGAAGCTTTCTTT.

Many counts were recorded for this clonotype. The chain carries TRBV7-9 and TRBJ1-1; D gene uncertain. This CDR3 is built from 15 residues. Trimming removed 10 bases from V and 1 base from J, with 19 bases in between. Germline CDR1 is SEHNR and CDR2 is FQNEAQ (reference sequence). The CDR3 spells CATLLADWGNTEAFF. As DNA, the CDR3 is TGTGCCACCCTACTGGCGGATTGGGGGAACACTGAAGCTTTCTTT.

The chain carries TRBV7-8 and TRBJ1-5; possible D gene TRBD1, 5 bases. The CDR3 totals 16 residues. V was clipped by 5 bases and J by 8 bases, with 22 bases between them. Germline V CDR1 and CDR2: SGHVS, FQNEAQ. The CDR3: CASSPTGPMEGKPQHF. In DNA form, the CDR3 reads TGTGCCAGCAGCCCAACAGGTCCCATGGAGGGAAAGCCCCAGCATTTT. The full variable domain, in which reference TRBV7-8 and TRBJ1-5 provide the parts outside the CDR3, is GAGVSQSPRYKVAKRGQDVALRCDPISGHVSLFWYQQALGQGPEFLTYFQNEAQLDKSGLPSDRFFAERPEGSVSTLKIQRTQQEDSAVYLCASSPTGPMEGKPQHFGDGTRLSIL.

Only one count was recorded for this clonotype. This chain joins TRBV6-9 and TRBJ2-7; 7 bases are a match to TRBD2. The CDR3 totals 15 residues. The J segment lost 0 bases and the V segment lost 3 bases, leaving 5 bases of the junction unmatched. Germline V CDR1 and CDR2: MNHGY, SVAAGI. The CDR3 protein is CASSYIAGSSYEQYF. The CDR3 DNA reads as TGTGCCAGCAGTTACATAGCGGGTTCCTCCTACGAGCAGTACTTC.

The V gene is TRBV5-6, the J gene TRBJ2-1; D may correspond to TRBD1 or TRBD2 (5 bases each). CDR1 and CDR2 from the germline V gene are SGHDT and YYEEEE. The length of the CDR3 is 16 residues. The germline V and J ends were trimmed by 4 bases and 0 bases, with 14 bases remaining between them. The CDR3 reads CASSGRDASSYNEQFF. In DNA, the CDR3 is TGTGCCAGCAGCGGAAGGGACGCCAGCTCCTACAATGAGCAGTTCTTC.

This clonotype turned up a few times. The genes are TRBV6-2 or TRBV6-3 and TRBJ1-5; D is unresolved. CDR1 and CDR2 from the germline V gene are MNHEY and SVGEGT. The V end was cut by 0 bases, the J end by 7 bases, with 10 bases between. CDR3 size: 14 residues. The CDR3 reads CASSYSGPQQPQHF. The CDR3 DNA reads TGTGCCAGCAGTTACTCAGGTCCGCAACAGCCCCAGCATTTT.

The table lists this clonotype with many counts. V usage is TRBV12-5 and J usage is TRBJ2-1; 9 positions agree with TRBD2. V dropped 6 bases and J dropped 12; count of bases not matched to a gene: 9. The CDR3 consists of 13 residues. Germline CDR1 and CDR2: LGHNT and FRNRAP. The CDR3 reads CASGQSQREVQFF. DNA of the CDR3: TGTGCTAGTGGCCAGTCTCAGCGGGAGGTGCAGTTCTTC.

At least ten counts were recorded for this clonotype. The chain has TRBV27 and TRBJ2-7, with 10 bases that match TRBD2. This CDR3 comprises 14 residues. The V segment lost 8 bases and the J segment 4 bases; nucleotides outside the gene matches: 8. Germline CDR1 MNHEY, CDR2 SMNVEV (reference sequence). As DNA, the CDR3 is TGTGCCAGCGGATCCGGACTAGCGGTTTACGAGCAGTACTTC. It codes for CASGSGLAVYEQYF.

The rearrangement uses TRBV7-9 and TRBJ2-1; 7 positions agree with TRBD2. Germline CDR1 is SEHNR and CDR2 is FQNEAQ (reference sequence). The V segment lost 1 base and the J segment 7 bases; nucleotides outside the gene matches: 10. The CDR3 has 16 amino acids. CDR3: CASSLDFAGAGNEQFF. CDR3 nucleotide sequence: TGTGCCAGCAGCTTAGATTTTGCGGGAGCGGGGAATGAGCAGTTCTTC.

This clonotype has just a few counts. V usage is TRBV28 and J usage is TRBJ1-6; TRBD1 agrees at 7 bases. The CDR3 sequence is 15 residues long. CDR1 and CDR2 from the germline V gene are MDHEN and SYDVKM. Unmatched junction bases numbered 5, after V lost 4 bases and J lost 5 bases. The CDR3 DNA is TGTGCCAGCAGTTACCCGGGACAGCATAATTCACCCCTCCACTTT. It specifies CASSYPGQHNSPLHF.

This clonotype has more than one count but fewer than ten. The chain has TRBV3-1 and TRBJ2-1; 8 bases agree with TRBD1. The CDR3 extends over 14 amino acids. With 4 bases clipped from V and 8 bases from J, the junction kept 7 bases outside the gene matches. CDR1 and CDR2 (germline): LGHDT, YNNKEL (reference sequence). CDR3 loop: CASSRDRGHDEQFF. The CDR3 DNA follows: TGTGCCAGCAGCCGAGACAGGGGTCACGATGAGCAGTTCTTC.